This T cell receptor beta chain was retrieved from a study of cytomegalovirus exposure and HLA in healthy donors. Study-level findings and limits: A later analysis found TCR association rates differed by HLA locus, highest for DRB1 and lowest for HLA-C. Confirmation in vitro established that three CMV-associated chains were specific for CMV antigens.

PCR used 60 Vbeta primers and 13 Jbeta primers. Only in-frame clones appear in the TCRdb table, and some are missing; sequencing was by immunoSEQ multiplex PCR. Here the sample spans about 200,000 clones, 82% being singletons. Notes on this clone: The target antigen is unknown.

Germline-derived CDR1 and CDR2 are DFQATT and SNEGSKA (reference sequence). CDR3 size: 11 residues. Trimming at V came to 6 bases and at J to 13 bases, leaving 11 bases not matched to a gene. The sequence derives from a boy between 2 and 10 years old in good health and CMV-seronegative. This chain connects TRBV20-1 to TRBJ2-5; 7 bases fit TRBD2. Material: PBMCs. For the CDR3, the DNA is TGCAGTGCCGGGGGGTCAGTCGAGCGGTACTTC. Translation gives CSAGGSVERYF.